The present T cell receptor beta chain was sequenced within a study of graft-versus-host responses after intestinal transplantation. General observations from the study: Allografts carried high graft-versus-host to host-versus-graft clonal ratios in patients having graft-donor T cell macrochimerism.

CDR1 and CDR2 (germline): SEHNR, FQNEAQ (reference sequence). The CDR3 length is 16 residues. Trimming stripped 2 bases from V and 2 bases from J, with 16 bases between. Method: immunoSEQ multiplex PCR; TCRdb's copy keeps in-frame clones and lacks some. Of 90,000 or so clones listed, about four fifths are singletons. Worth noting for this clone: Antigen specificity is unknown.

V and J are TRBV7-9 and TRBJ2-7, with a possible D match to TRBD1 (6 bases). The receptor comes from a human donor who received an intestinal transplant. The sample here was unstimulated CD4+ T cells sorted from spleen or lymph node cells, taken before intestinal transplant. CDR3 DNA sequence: TGTGCCAGCAGCTTATGGGGCCGACAGGTTACCTACGAGCAGTACTTC. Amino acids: CASSLWGRQVTYEQYF.